This T cell receptor (beta chain) originates from a study of cytomegalovirus exposure and HLA in healthy donors. In the study overall: In an earlier analysis, 90 million to 130 million unique TCR beta sequences were found from 150 million to 200 million T cells.

Germline CDR1 MNHEY, CDR2 SMNVEV (reference sequence). The length of the CDR3 is 14 residues. The J segment lost 5 bases and the V segment lost 8 bases, leaving 5 bases of the junction unmatched. Study-level findings and limits: One variant, a missense change in DCLRE1C, was linked in a later analysis to TCR beta V- and J-gene trimming.

The study ran its PCR with 60 Vbeta and 13 Jbeta primers. Using immunoSEQ multiplex PCR, the repertoire was profiled, and TCRdb retains in-frame clones only, with some absent. The repertoire table contains 200,000 or so clones. As to this clone: Its antigen is currently unknown.

This TCR came from a boy aged 5-17 years in good health and CMV-seronegative. This chain joins TRBV27 and TRBJ1-4; TRBD1 matches at 10 bases. Sequencing input: PBMCs. The CDR3 here is CASRDRGGNEKLFF. The DNA for the CDR3 is TGTGCCAGCCGGGACAGGGGAGGGAATGAAAAACTGTTTTTT.